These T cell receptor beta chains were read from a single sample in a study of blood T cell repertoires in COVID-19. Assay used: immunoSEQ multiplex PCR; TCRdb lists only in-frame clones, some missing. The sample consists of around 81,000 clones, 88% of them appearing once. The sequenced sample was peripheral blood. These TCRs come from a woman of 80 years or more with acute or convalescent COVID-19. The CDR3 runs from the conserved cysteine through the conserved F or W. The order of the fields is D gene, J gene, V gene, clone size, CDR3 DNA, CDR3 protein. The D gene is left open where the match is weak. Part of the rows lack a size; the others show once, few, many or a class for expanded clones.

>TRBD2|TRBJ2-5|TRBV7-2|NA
TGTGCCAGCAGCGGAGGTCCCCCTCCGGGGGGGCAAGAGACCCAGTACTTC
CASSGGPPPGGQETQYF
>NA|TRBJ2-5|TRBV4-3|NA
TGCGCCAGCAGCCAAGACAGGGGTTCGGAGACCCAGTACTTC
CASSQDRGSETQYF
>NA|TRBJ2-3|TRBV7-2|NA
TGTGCCAGCAGCTTTCGGGTCCGAGGGGATACGCAGTATTTT
CASSFRVRGDTQYF
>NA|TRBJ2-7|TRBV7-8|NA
TGTGCCAGCAGCTTACGCGAGGGGGCCTACGAGCAGTACTTC
CASSLREGAYEQYF
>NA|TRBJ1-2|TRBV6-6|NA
TGTGCCAGCGCCGAACAGGGAATTGGCTACACCTTC
CASAEQGIGYTF
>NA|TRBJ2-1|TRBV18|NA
TGTGCCAGCTCACAACAGGGAGAGTGGTACAATGAGCAGTTCTTC
CASSQQGEWYNEQFF
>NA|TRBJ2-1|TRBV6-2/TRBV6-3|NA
TGTGCCAGCAGCCTGCAGCGGGTGAATGAGCAGTTCTTC
CASSLQRVNEQFF
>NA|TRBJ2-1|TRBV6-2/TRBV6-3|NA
TGTGCCAGCAGTTACGCCCTGGGGGGTGCCTACAATGAGCAGTTCTTC
CASSYALGGAYNEQFF
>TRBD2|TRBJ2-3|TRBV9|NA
TGTGCCAGCAGCGTACTGTGGAGCGGGGAGGTCTCAGATACGCAGTATTTT
CASSVLWSGEVSDTQYF
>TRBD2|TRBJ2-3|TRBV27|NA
TGTGCCAGCAGGAGAGCGGGGCCCTCCGGGGGGGGTACGCAGTATTTT
CASRRAGPSGGGTQYF
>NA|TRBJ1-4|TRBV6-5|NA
TGTGCCAGCAGCCTACAGGCGTTTAATGAAAAACTGTTTTTT
CASSLQAFNEKLFF
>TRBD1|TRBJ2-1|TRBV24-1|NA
TGTGCCACCAGTGCCGGGTCAGGGGGCCGGAATGAGCAGTTCTTC
CATSAGSGGRNEQFF
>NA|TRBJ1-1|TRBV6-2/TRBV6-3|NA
TGTGCCAGCAGTTACGGTTTGGGAGGTGGCACTGAAGCTTTCTTT
CASSYGLGGGTEAFF
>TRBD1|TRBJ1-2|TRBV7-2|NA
TGTGCCAGCAGCCCCGGTCGGACAGGGTGGGCTAATGGCTACACCTTC
CASSPGRTGWANGYTF
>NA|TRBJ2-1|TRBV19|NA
TGTGCCAGTAACAGAAACCTATACAATGAGCAGTTCTTC
CASNRNLYNEQFF
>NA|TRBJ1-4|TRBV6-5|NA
TGTGCCAGCAGGGACAGCCTATCTAATGAAAAACTGTTTTTT
CASRDSLSNEKLFF
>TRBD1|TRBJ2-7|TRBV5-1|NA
TGCGCCAGCAGCGCCGGGACAGGGCAGCAAGAGCAGTACTTC
CASSAGTGQQEQYF
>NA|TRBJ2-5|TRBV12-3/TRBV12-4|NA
TGTGCCAGCAGTTTCGTCGGAGGGACCCAGTACTTC
CASSFVGGTQYF
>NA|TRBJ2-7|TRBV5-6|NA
TGTGCCAGCAGCTTGTACAGGTACGAGCAGTACTTC
CASSLYRYEQYF
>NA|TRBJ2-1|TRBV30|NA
TGTGCCTGGCATCGTACTAGGATGCAGTTCTTC
CAWHRTRMQFF
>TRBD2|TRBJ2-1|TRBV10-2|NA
TGCGCCAGCAGTGAGGCGACGAGACTAGCGCGGGGGAATGAGCAGTTCTTC
CASSEATRLARGNEQFF
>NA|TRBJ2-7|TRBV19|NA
TGTGCCAGTAGTATACGGCAGGGGTACTACGAGCAGTACTTC
CASSIRQGYYEQYF
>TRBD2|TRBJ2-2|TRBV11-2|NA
TGTGCCAGCAGCTTTCAAGCGGGGGCTCCGAACACCGGGGAGCTGTTTTTT
CASSFQAGAPNTGELFF
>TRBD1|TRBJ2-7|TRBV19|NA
TGTGCCAGTAGACAGACAGGGGCAGGCTACGAGCAGTACTTC
CASRQTGAGYEQYF
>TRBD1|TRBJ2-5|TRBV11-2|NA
TGTGCCAGCAGCTTAGATGGGACAGGAACAAGGGAGACCCAGTACTTC
CASSLDGTGTRETQYF
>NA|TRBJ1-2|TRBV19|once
TGTGCCAGCGAGGGGGGGATCTTCAACTATGGCTACACCTTC
CASEGGIFNYGYTF
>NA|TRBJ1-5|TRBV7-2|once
TGTGCCAGCAGCTTGGCAGGCAACAATCAGCCCCAGCATTTT
CASSLAGNNQPQHF
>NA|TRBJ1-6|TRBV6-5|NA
TGTGCCAGCAGTTACGAAGAGAATTCACCCCTCCACTTT
CASSYEENSPLHF
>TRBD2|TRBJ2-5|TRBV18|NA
TGTGCCAGCTCCGCAGTGGTAGCGGGGGGCCAAGAGACCCAGTACTTC
CASSAVVAGGQETQYF
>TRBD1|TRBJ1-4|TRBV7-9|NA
TGTGCCAGCAGCTTTGGGGACAGGGAAAATGAAAAACTGTTTTTT
CASSFGDRENEKLFF
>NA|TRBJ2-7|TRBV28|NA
TGTGCCACAGGAGGGGGGGTATACTACGAGCAGTACTTC
CATGGGVYYEQYF
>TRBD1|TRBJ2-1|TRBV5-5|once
TGTGCCAGCATCCCCGGACAGGGGGGGTACAATGAGCAGTTCTTC
CASIPGQGGYNEQFF
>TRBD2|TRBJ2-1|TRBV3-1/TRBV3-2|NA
TGTGCCAGCAGCCCAGCGGGGGCTCACAATGAGCAGTTCTTC
CASSPAGAHNEQFF
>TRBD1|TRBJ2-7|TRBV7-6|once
TGTGCCAGCAGCTTAGGGATGGTACAGGGGCTCTCCTACGAGCAGTACTTC
CASSLGMVQGLSYEQYF
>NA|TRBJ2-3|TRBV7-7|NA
TGTGCTAGCAGCCCCCATTCACCGGGGATAAGCACAGATACGCAGTATTTT
CASSPHSPGISTDTQYF
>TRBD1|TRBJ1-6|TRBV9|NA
TGTGCCAGCAGCCCAATTAGGGACAGTTATTCACCCCTCCACTTT
CASSPIRDSYSPLHF
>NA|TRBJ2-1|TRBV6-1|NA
TGTGCCAGCAGTGAAGCGCCTTGGGGGCGGGATGAGCAGTTCTTC
CASSEAPWGRDEQFF